This T cell receptor (beta chain) is from a study of blood T cells in healthy people across ages. Deletions cut 3 bases from V and 0 bases from J, with 9 bases between. This CDR3 spans 15 amino acids. CDR1 is SQVTM and CDR2 is ANQGSEA in the germline V gene. Combining a sample-barcoded 5' primer with a J-beta primer mix, a second PCR ran for 7 to 11 cycles. Samples each returned at least 3 million CDR3-containing paired-end reads. A single record per CDR3 protein comes from TCRdb applying MiXCR to the 5' RACE reads. The top ten clones hold 22% of a sample with 700,000 or so distinct CDR3 sequences, about a fifth of them seen once.

The sample comprised blood. The V call is TRBV29-1, the J call TRBJ2-6, with D hard to call. The source of this sequence is a man between 65 and 85 years old in good health. The CDR3 nucleotides are TGCAGCGTTGACGAAGGTTTCTCTGGGGCCAACGTCCTGACTTTC. It is translated as CSVDEGFSGANVLTF.